This record concerns one TCR beta chain sequence. The data stem from a study of shared clonotypes between healthy human individuals. In the authors' workflow: There were no quality scores in the junction-only immunoSEQ sequences, so filtering differed. The data were produced by immunoSEQ multiplex PCR, yet TCRdb's version contains in-frame clones alone and is incomplete. V and J calls and clone size are those listed in that table; D and trimming were worked out from the DNA. The sample includes some 530,000 clones, 70% to 85% of them seen just once. In germline, CDR1 is SGHAT, CDR2 FQNNGV. Trimming took 5 bases from V and 2 from J; bases not matched to a gene: 6. The CDR3 totals 17 residues.

The source of this sequence is a woman aged 40 to 49 in good health. Some clones in this sample may be carry-over from other donors' samples. The sequencing sample was made of PBMCs. The chain combines TRBV11-2 with TRBJ2-1; 13 bases match TRBD2. CDR3 nucleotide sequence: TGTGCCAGCAGCCCCCGGACTAGCGGGAGTCCCTACAATGAGCAGTTCTTC. Protein: CASSPRTSGSPYNEQFF. Supplemented by reference TRBV11-2 and TRBJ2-1, the full variable domain reads EAGVAQSPRYKIIEKRQSVAFWCNPISGHATLYWYQQILGQGPKLLIQFQNNGVVDDSQLPKDRFSAERLKGVDSTLKIQPAKLEDSAVYLCASSPRTSGSPYNEQFFGPGTRLTVL.